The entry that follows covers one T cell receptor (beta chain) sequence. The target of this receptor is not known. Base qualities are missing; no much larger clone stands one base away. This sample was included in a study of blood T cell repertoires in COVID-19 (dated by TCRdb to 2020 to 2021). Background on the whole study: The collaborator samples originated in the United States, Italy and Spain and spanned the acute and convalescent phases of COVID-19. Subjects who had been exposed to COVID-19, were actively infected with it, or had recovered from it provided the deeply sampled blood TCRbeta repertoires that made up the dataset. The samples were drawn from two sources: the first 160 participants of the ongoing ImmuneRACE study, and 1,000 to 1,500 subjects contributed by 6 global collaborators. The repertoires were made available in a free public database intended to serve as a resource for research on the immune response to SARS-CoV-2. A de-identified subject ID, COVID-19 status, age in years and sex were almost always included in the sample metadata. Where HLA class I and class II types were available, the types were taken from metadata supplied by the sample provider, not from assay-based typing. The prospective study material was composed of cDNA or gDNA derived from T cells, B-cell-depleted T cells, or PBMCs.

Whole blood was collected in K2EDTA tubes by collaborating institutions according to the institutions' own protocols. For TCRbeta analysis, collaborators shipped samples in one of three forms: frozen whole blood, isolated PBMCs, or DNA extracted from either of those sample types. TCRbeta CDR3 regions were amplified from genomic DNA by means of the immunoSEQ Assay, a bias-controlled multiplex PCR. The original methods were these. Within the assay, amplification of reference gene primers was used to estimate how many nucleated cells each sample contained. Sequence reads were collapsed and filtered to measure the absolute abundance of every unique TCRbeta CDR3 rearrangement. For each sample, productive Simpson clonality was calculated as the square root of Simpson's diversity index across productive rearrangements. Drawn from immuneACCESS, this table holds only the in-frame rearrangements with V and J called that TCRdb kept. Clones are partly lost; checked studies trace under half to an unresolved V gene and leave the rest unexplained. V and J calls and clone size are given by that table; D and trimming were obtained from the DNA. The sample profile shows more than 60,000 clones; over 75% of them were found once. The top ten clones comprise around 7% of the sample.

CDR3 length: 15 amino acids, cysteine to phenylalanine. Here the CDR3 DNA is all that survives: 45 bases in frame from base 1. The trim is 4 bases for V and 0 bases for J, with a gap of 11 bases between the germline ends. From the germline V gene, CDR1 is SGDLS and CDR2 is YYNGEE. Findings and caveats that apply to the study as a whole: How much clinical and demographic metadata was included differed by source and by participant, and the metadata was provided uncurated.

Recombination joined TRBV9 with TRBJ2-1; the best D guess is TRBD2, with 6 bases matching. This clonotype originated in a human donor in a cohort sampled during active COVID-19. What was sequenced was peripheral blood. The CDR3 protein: CASSWGTDSYNEQFF. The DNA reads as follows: TGTGCCAGCAGCTGGGGGACTGACTCCTACAATGAGCAGTTCTTC.